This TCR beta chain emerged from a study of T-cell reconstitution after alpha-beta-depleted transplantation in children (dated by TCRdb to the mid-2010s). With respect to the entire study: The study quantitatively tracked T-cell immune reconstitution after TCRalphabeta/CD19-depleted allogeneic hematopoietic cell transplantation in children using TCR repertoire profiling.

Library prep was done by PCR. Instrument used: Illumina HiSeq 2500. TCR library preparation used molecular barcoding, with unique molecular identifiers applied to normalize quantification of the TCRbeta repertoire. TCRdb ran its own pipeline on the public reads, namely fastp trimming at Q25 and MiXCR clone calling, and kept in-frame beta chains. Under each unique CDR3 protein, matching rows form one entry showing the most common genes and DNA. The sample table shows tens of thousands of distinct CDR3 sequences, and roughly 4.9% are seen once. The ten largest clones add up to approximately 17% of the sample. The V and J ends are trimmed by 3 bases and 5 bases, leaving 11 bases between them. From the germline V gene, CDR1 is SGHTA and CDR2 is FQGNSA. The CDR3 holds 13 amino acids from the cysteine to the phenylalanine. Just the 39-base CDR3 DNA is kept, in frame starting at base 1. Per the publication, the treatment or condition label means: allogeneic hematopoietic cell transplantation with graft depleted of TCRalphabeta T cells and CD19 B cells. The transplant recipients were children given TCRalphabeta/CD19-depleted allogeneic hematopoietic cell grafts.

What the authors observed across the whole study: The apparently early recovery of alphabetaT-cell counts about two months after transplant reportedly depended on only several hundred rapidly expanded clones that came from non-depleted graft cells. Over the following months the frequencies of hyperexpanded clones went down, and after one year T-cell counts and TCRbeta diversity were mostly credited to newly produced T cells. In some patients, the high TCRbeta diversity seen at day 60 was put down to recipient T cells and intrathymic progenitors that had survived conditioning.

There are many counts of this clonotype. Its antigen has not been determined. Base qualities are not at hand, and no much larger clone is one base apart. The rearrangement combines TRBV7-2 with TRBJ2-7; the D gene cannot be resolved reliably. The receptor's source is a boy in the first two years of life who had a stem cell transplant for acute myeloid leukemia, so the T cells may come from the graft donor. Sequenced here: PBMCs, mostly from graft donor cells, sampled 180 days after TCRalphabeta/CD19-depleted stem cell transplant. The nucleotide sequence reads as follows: TGTGCCAGCAGCTTCGGCCCGTCGGACGAGCAGTACTTC. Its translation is CASSFGPSDEQYF. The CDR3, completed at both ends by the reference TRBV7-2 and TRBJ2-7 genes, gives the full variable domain GAGVSQSPSNKVTEKGKDVELRCDPISGHTALYWYRQSLGQGLEFLIYFQGNSAPDKSGLPSDRFSAERTGGSVSTLTIQRTQQEDSAVYLCASSFGPSDEQYFGPGTRLTVT.